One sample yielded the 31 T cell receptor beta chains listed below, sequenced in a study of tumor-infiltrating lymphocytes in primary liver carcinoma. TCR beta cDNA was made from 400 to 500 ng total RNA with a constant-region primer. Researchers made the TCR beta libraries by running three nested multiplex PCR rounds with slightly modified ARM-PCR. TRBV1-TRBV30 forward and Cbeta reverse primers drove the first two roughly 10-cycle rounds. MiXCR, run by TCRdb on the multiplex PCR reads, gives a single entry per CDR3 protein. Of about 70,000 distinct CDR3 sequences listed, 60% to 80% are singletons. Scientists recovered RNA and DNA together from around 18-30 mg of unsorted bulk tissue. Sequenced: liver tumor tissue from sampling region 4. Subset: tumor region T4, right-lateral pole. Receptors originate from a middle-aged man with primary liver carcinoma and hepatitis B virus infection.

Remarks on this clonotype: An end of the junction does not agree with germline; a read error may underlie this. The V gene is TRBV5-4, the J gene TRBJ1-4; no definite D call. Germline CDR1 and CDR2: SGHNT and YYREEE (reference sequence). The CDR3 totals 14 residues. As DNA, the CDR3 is TGTGCCGGCAGCTTGGAGGAGTCGGGTGAAAAACTGTTTTTT. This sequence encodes CAGSLEESGEKLFF.

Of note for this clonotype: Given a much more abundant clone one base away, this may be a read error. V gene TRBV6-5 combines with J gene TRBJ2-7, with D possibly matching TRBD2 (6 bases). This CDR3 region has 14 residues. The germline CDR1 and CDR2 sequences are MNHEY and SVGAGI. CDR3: CVSRETRSGYEQYF. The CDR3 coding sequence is TGTGTCAGCAGGGAGACTAGATCGGGTTACGAGCAGTACTTC.

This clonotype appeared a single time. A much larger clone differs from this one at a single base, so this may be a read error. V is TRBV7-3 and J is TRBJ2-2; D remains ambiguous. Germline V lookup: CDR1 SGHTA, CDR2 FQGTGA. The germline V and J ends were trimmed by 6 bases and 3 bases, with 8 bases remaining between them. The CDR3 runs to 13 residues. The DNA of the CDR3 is TGTGCCAGCAGTAACATACACACCGGGGAGCTGTTTTTT. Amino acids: CASSNIHTGELFF.

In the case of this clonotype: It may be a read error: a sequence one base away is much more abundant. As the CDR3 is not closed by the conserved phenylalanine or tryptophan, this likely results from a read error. The CDR3 loop reads CASSTTGEETQYS. Here the CDR3 DNA reads TGTGCCAGCAGCACGACAGGGGAAGAGACCCAGTACTCC. The chain joins TRBV5-4 to TRBJ2-5; TRBD1 matches at 8 bases. CDR1 and CDR2 (germline): SGHNT, YYREEE (reference sequence). The CDR3 is 13 residues long. After removal of 4 bases from V and 3 bases from J, the junction contained 2 bases not matched to a gene.

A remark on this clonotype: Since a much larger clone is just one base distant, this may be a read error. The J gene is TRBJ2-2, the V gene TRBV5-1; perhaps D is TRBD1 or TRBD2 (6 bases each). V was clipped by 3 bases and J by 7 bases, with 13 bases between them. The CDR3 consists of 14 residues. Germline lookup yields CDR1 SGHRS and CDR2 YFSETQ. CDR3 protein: CASSSRGDIGELFF. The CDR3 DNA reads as TGCGCCAGCAGCTCTAGGGGGGACATCGGGGAGCTGTTTTTT. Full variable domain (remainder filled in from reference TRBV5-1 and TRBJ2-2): KAGVTQTPRYLIKTRGQQVTLSCSPISGHRSVSWYQQTPGQGLQFLFEYFSETQRNKGNFPGRFSGRQFSNSRSEMNVSTLELGDSALYLCASSSRGDIGELFFGEGSRLTVL.

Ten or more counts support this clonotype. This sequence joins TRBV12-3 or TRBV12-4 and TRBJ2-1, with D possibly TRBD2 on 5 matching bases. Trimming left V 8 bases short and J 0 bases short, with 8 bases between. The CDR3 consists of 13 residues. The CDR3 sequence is CASVRDSYNEQFF. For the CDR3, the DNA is TGTGCCAGCGTCCGGGACTCCTACAATGAGCAGTTCTTC.

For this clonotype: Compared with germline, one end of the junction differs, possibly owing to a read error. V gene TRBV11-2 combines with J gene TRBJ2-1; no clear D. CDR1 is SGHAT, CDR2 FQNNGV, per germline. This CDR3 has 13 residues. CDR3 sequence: CASSLNDAYKQFF. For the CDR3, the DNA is TGTGCCAGCAGCTTGAATGATGCCTATAAGCAGTTCTTT.

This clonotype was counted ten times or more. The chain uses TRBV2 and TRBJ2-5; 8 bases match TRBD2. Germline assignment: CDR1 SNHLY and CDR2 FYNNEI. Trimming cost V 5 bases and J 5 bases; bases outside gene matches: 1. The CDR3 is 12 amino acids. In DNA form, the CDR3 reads TGTGCCAGCAGTCCGGGGGGGGAGACCCAGTACTTC. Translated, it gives CASSPGGETQYF.

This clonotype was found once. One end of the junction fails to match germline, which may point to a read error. The CDR3 DNA reads as TGTCCCAGCAGCTTAGGAAGGGGGCGCGTGGATATGCAATATTTT. This translates into CPSSLGRGRVDMQYF. The chain is built from TRBV11-1 and TRBJ2-3; 7 nucleotides agree with TRBD1. CDR1 is SGHAT, CDR2 FQDESV, per germline (reference sequence). This CDR3 region has 15 residues.

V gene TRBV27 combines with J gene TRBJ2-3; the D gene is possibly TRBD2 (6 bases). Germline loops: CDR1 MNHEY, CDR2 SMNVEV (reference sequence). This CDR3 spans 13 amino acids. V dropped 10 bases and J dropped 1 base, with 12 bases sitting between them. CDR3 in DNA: TGTGCCACCGGGGAGCGGGGCACAGATACGCAGTATTTT. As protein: CATGERGTDTQYF.

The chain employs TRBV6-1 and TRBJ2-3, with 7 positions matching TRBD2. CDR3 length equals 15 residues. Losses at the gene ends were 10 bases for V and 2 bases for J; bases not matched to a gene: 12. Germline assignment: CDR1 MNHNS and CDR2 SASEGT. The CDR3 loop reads CANRLLARVTDTQYF. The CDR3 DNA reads TGTGCCAACAGACTACTAGCGCGAGTCACAGATACGCAGTATTTT.

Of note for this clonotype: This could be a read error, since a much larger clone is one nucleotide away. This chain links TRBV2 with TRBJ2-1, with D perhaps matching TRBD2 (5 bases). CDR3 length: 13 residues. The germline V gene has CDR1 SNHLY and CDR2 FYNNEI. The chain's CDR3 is CACSAIEGNEQFF. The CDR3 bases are TGTGCCTGCAGTGCTATCGAGGGCAATGAGCAGTTCTTC.

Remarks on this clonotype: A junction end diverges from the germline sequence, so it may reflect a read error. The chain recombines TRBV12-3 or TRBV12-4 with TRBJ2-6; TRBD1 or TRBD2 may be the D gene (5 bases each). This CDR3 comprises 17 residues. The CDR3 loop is CASTIGRGGPGVNVLTF. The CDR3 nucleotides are TGTGCCAGCACCATTGGCCGGGGCGGGCCTGGGGTCAACGTCCTGACTTTC.

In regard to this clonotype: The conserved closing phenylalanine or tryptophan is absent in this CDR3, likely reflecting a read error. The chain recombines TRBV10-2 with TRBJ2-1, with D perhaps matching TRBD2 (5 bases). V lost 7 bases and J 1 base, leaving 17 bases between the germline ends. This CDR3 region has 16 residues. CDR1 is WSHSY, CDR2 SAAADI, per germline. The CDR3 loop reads CASIGPSQKSYNEQFS. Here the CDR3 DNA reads TGCGCCAGCATCGGACCTAGCCAGAAATCCTACAATGAGCAGTTCTCC.

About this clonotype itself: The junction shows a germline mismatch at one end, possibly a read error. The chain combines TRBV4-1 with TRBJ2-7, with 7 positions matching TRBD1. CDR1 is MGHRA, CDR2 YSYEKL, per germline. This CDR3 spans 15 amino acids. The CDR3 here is CANSLVRDSIYEQYF. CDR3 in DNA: TGCGCCAACAGCTTAGTCCGGGACAGCATCTACGAGCAGTACTTC.

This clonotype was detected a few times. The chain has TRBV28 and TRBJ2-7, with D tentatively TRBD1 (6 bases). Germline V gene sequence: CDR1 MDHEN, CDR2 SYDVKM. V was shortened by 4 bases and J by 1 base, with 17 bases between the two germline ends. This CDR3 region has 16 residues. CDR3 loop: CASSSIRQDFSYEQYF. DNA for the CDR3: TGTGCCAGCAGTTCTATCAGACAGGACTTTTCCTACGAGCAGTACTTC.

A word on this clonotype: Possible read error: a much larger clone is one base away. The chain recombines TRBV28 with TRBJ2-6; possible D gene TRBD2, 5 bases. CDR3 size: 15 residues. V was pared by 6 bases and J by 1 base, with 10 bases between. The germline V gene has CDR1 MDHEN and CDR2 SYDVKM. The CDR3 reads CASRTTESGANVLTF. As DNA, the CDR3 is TGTGCCAGCAGGACTACAGAGTCTGGGGCCAACGTCCTGACTTTC.

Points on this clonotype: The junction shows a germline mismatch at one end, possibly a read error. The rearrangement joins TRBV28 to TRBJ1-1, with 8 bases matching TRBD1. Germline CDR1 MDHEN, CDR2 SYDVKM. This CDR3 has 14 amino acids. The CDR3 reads CAGSSPTGVTEAFF. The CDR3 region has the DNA TGTGCCGGCAGTTCCCCGACAGGGGTCACTGAAGCTTTCTTT.

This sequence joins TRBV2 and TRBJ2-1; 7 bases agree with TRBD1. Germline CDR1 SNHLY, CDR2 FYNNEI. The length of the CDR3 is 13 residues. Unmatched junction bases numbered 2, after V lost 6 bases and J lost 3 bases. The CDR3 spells CASSQGDYNEQFF. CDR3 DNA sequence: TGTGCCAGCAGCCAGGGGGACTACAATGAGCAGTTCTTC.

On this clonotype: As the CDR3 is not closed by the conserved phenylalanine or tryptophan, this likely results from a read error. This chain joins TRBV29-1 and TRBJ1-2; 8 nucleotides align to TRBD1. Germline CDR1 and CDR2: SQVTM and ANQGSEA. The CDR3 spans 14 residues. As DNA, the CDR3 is TGCAGTGTTGGGGGACAGGCACCTAACTATGGCTACACCTTA. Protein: CSVGGQAPNYGYTL.

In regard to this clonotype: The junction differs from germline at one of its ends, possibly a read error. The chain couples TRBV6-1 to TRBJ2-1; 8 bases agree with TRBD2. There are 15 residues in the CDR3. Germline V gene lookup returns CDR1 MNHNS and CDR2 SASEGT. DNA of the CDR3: TGTGTCAGCAGGGAGAAGGCGGGAGGTACGAATGAGCAGTTCTTC. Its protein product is CVSREKAGGTNEQFF.

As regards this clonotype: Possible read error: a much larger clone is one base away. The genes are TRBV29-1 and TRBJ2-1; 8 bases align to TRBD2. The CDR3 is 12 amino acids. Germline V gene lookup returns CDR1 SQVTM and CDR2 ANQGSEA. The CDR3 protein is CSVEREGYEQSF. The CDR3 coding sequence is TGCAGCGTTGAACGGGAGGGCTATGAGCAGTCCTTC.

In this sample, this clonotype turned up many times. The CDR3 protein is CASSPEGTGVEEQYF. The DNA of the CDR3 is TGTGCCAGCAGCCCCGAGGGGACAGGGGTAGAAGAGCAGTACTTC. The rearrangement joins TRBV13 to TRBJ2-7, with 10 nucleotides matching TRBD1. J gave up 7 bases and V 5 bases, and 11 bases lay outside the gene matches. The germline gives CDR1 PRHDT, CDR2 FYEKMQ (reference sequence). CDR3 length equals 15 residues.

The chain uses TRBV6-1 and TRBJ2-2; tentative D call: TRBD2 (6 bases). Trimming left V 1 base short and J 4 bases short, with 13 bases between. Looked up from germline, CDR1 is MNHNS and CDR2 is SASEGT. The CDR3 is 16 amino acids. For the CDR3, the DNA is TGTGCCAGCAGTGAAGGGTACGGGGGAGGCACCGGGGAGCTGTTTTTT. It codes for CASSEGYGGGTGELFF.

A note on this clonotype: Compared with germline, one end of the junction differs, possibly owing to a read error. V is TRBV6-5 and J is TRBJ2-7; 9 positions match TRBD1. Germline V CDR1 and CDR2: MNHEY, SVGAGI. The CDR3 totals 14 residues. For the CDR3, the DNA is TGTGCCTGCAGTCCATTACGGGACAGGGTGGAGCAGTACTTC. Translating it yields CACSPLRDRVEQYF.

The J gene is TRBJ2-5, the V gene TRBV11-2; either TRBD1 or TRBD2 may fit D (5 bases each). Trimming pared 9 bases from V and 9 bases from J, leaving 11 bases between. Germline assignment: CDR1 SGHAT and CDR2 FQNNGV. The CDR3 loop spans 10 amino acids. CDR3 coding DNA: TGTGCCAGTGGACTGGGGGCCCAGTACTTC. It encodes CASGLGAQYF. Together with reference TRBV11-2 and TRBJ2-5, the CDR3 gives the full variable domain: EAGVAQSPRYKIIEKRQSVAFWCNPISGHATLYWYQQILGQGPKLLIQFQNNGVVDDSQLPKDRFSAERLKGVDSTLKIQPAKLEDSAVYLCASGLGAQYFGPGTRLLVL.

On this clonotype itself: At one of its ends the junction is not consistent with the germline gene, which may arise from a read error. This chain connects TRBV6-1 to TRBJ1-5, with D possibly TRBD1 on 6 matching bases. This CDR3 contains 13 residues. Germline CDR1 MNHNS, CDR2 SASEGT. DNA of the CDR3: TGTGCGAGCAGGTACAGGGACAATCAGCCCCAGCATTTT. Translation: CASRYRDNQPQHF.

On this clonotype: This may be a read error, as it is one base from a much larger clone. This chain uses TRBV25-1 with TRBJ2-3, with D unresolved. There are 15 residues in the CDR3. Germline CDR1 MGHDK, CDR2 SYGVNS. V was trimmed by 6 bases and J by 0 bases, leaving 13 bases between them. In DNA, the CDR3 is TGTGCCAGCAGCCCCGACCCGAGAAGCACAGATACGCAGTATTTT. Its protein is CASSPDPRSTDTQYF.

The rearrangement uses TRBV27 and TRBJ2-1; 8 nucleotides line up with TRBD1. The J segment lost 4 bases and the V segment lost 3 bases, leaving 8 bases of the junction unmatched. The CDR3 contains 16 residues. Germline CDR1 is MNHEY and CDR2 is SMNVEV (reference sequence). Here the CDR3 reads CASSFQGAKLYNEQFF. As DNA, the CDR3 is TGTGCCAGCAGTTTCCAGGGGGCAAAGTTGTACAATGAGCAGTTCTTC.

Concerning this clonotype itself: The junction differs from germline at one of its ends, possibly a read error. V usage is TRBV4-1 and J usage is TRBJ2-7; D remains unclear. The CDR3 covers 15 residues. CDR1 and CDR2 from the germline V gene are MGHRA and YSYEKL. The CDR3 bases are TGCGCCATCAGCCCAATAGATGAATCGCCCTACGAGCAGTACTTC. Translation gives CAISPIDESPYEQYF.

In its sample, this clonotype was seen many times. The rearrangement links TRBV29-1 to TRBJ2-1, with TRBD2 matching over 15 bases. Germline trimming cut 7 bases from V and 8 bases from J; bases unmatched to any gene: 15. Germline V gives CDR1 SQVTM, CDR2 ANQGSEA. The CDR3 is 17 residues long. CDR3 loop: CSAWQGTSGRRVDEQFF. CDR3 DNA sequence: TGCAGCGCCTGGCAGGGGACTAGCGGGAGGAGGGTGGATGAGCAGTTCTTC.